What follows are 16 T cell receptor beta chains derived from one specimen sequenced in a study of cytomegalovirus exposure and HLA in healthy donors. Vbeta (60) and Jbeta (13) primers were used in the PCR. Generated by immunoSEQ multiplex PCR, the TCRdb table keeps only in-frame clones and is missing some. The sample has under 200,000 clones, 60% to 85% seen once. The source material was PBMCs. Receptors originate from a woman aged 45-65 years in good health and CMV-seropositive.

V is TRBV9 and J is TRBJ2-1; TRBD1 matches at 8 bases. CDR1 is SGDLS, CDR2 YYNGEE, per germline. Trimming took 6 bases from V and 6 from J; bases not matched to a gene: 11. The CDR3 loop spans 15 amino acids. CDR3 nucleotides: TGTGCCAGCACCGTCCCTTCGACAGGGGTCAATGAGCAGTTCTTC. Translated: CASTVPSTGVNEQFF. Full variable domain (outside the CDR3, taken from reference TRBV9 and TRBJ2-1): DSGVTQTPKHLITATGQRVTLRCSPRSGDLSVYWYQQSLDQGLQFLIQYYNGEERAKGNILERFSAQQFPDLHSELNLSSLELGDSALYFCASTVPSTGVNEQFFGPGTRLTVL.

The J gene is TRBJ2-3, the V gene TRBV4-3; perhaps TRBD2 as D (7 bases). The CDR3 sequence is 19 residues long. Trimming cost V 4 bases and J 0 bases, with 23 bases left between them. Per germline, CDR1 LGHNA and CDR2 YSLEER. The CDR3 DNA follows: TGCGCCAGCAGCCGGGGGGGCGGGCCGGGTTCGTCTAGCACAGATACGCAGTATTTT. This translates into CASSRGGGPGSSSTDTQYF.

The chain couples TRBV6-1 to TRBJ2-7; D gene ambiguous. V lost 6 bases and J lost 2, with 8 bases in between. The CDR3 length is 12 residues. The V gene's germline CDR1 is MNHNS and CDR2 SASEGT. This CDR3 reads CASRARAYEQYF. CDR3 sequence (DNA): TGTGCCAGCAGGGCTCGGGCCTACGAGCAGTACTTC.

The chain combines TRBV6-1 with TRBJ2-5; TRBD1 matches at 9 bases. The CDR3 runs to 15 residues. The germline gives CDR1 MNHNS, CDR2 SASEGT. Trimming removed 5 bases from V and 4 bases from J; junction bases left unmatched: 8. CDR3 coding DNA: TGTGCCAGCAGTCGTCCTGTGACAGGGGGAGAGACCCAGTACTTC. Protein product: CASSRPVTGGETQYF.

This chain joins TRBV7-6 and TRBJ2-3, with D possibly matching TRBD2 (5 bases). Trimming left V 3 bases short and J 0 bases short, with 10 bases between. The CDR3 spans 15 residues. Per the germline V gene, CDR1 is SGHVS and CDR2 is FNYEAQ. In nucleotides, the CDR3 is TGTGCCAGCAGCTTGAGGGAGTATAGCACAGATACGCAGTATTTT. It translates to CASSLREYSTDTQYF.

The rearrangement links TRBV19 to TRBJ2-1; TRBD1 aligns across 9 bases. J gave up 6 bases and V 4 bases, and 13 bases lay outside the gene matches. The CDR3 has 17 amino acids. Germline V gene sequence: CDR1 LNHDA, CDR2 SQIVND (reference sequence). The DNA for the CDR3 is TGTGCCAGTAGTAGGAGGACGGACAGGGGAAGATCCAATGAGCAGTTCTTC. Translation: CASSRRTDRGRSNEQFF. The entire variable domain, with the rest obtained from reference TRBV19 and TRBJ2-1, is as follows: DGGITQSPKYLFRKEGQNVTLSCEQNLNHDAMYWYRQDPGQGLRLIYYSQIVNDFQKGDIAEGYSVSREKKESFPLTVTSAQKNPTAFYLCASSRRTDRGRSNEQFFGPGTRLTVL.

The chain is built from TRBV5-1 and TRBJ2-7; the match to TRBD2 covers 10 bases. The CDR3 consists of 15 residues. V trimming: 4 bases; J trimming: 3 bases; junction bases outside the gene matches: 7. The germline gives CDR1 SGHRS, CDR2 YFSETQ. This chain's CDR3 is CASSAAGGPLYEQYF. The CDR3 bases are TGCGCCAGCAGCGCAGCGGGGGGGCCTCTCTACGAGCAGTACTTC.

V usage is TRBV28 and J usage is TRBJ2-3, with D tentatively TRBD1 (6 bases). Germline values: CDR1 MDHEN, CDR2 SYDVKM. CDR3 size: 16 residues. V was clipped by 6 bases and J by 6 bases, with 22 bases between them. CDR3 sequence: CASSYGGARWDDTQYF. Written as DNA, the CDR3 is TGTGCCAGCAGCTATGGGGGCGCCCGGTGGGATGATACGCAGTATTTT. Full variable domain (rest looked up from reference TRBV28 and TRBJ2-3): DVKVTQSSRYLVKRTGEKVFLECVQDMDHENMFWYRQDPGLGLRLIYFSYDVKMKEKGDIPEGYSVSREKKERFSLILESASTNQTSMYLCASSYGGARWDDTQYFGPGTRLTVL.

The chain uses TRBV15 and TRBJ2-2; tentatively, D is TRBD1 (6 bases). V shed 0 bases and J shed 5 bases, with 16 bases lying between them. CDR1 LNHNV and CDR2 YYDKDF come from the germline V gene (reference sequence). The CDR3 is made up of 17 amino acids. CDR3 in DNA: TGTGCCACCAGCAGAGATCGAGACAGGCAAACAACCGGGGAGCTGTTTTTT. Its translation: CATSRDRDRQTTGELFF. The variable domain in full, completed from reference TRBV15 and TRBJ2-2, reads DAMVIQNPRYQVTQFGKPVTLSCSQTLNHNVMYWYQQKSSQAPKLLFHYYDKDFNNEADTPDNFQSRRPNTSFCFLDIRSPGLGDTAMYLCATSRDRDRQTTGELFFGEGSRLTVL.

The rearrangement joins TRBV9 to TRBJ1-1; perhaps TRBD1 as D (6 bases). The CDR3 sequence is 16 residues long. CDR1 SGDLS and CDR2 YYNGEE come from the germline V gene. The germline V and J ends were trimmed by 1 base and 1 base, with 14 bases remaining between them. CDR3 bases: TGTGCCAGCAGCGTAAGGGGGGGCGAGGGGAACACTGAAGCTTTCTTT. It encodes CASSVRGGEGNTEAFF.

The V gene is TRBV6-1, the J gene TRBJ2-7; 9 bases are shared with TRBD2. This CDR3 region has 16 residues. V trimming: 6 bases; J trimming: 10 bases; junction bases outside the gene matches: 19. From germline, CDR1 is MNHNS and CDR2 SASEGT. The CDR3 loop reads CASREWRGNSGGPQYF. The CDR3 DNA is TGTGCCAGCAGAGAATGGCGGGGGAATAGCGGGGGACCCCAGTACTTC.

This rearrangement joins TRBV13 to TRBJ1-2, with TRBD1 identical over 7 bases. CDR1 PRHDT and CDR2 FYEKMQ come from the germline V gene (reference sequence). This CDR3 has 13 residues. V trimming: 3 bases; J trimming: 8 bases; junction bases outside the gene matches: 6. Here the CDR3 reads CASSFDRAGGYTF. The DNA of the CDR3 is TGTGCCAGCAGCTTCGACAGGGCCGGAGGCTACACCTTC. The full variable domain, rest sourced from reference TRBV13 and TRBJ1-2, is AAGVIQSPRHLIKEKRETATLKCYPIPRHDTVYWYQQGPGQDPQFLISFYEKMQSDKGSIPDRFSAQQFSDYHSELNMSSLELGDSALYFCASSFDRAGGYTFGSGTRLTVV.

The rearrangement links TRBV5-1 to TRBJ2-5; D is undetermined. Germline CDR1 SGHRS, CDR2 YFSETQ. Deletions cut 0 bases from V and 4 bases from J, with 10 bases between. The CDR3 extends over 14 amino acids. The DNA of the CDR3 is TGCGCCAGCAGCTTGGCTAGAAGTTCAGAGACCCAGTACTTC. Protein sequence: CASSLARSSETQYF.

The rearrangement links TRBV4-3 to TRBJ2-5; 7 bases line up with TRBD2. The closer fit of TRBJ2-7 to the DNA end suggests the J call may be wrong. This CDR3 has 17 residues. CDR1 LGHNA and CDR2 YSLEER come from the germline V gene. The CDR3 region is CASSQDPRGGGRYEQYF. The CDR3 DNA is TGCGCCAGCAGCCAAGACCCGCGCGGGGGAGGGAGATACGAGCAGTACTTC.

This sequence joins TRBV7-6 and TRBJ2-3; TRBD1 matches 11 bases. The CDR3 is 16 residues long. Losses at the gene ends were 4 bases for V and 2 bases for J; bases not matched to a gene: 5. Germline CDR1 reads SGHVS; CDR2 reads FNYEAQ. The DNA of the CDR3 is TGTGCCAGCAGCTCGGGACAGGGGGTCTTCACAGATACGCAGTATTTT. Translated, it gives CASSSGQGVFTDTQYF.

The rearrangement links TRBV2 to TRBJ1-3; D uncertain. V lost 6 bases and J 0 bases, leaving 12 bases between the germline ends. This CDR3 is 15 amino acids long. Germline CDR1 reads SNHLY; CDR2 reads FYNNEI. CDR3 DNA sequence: TGTGCCAGCAGGGCTGGAGTCTTCTCTGGAAACACCATATATTTT. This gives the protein CASRAGVFSGNTIYF.